Below, one T cell receptor (beta chain) is given with its context. This record belongs to a study of cytomegalovirus exposure and HLA in healthy donors. Trimming removed 0 bases from V and 2 bases from J, with 12 bases in between. Per germline, CDR1 SGHDT and CDR2 YYEEEE. The CDR3 runs to 15 residues. With 60 Vbeta and 13 Jbeta primers, the PCR was carried out. Some clones are missing from TCRdb's copy, which holds only in-frame ones; the method was immunoSEQ multiplex PCR. The table records about 160,000 clones, over 75% of them present only once. The clonotype originates from a woman aged 45-65 years in good health and CMV-seropositive. The material sequenced was PBMCs. The V call is TRBV5-6, the J call TRBJ2-7; D is possibly TRBD2 (6 bases). The CDR3 loop reads CASSLELGGTYEQYF. The DNA of the CDR3 is TGTGCCAGCAGCTTGGAACTGGGAGGTACCTACGAGCAGTACTTC.